The clone carrying this T cell receptor beta chain has just one count. Its antigen is currently unknown. The sample is drawn from a study of OX40 agonist ivuxolimab in advanced cancers. About the research overall: Patients were 82.7% male with ages about 20 to 79, mean approximately 58. Study observations and caveats: Mean expanded clone counts were higher in CD8+ than CD4+ T cells.

Sequencing used immunoSEQ multiplex PCR; TCRdb keeps in-frame clones, though not all of them. The table has some 17,000 clones, roughly four fifths seen once. The sample consisted of CD4+ or CD8+ T cells sorted from blood, taken in a trial of the OX40 agonist ivuxolimab. This TCR was recovered from an adult with an advanced solid tumor such as melanoma, head and neck, liver or kidney cancer.

CDR3 sequence reads: CASSYGVGNYEQYF. The CDR3 nucleotides are TGTGCCAGCAGTTACGGGGTAGGAAACTACGAGCAGTACTTC. The chain combines TRBV6-5 with TRBJ2-7; the D is unclear. Germline V gene lookup returns CDR1 MNHEY and CDR2 SVGAGI. This CDR3 is 14 amino acids long. The V and J ends lost 2 bases and 3 bases respectively, with 11 bases between them.